These 30 T cell receptor beta chains were sequenced from one sample in a study of cytomegalovirus exposure and HLA in healthy donors. Primers for the PCR totalled 60 Vbeta and 13 Jbeta. Repertoires were generated with immunoSEQ multiplex PCR, while TCRdb's copy carries only in-frame clones and drops some. Of more than 60,000 clones detected, roughly 80% appear once; the ten largest clones hold 4% to 5.5%. Sequenced sample: PBMCs. The receptors stem from a male donor in good health and CMV-seropositive.

CDR3 protein: CASSSRATEAFF. The CDR3 DNA sequence: TGTGCCAGCAGCTCGCGAGCCACTGAAGCTTTCTTT. The chain couples TRBV5-6 to TRBJ1-1; the D is unclear. Germline V lookup: CDR1 SGHDT, CDR2 YYEEEE. The CDR3 runs 12 residues. Deletions cut 3 bases from V and 4 bases from J, with 7 bases between.

The chain is built from TRBV6-6 and TRBJ2-1; the match to TRBD2 covers 10 bases. Germline V CDR1 and CDR2: MNHNY, SVGAGI (reference sequence). J gave up 6 bases and V 2 bases, and 4 bases lay outside the gene matches. The CDR3 length is 15 residues. This chain's CDR3 is CASSYTAGGGNEQFF. CDR3 nucleotide sequence: TGTGCCAGCAGTTACACAGCGGGGGGGGGCAATGAGCAGTTCTTC.

This clone was seen just once. DNA for the CDR3: TGTGCCAGCAAGGGCGGGATGACTGGAAACACCATATATTTT. It codes for CASKGGMTGNTIYF. The V and J genes are TRBV5-4 and TRBJ1-3; D remains unclear. The V and J ends lost 6 bases and 2 bases respectively, with 12 bases between them. Germline V lookup: CDR1 SGHNT, CDR2 YYREEE (reference sequence). The CDR3 contains 14 residues.

The genes are TRBV9 and TRBJ2-3; 9 nucleotides line up with TRBD1. This CDR3 has 16 amino acids. Germline CDR1 SGDLS, CDR2 YYNGEE. The V segment lost 3 bases and the J segment 0 bases; nucleotides outside the gene matches: 5. For the CDR3, the DNA is TGTGCCAGCAGCGAGACAGGACAGGGGAGCACAGATACGCAGTATTTT. Its translation is CASSETGQGSTDTQYF.

The rearrangement uses TRBV6-5 and TRBJ1-1, with D possibly being TRBD1 (5 bases). The length of the CDR3 is 14 residues. Germline V gives CDR1 MNHEY, CDR2 SVGAGI. Trimming stripped 4 bases from V and 4 bases from J, with 13 bases between. The CDR3 loop is CASSSSWGGTEAFF. Written as DNA, the CDR3 is TGTGCCAGCAGTTCTTCCTGGGGGGGCACTGAAGCTTTCTTT.

This chain uses TRBV30 with TRBJ1-3; D not resolved. Trimming removed 8 bases at V and 4 bases at J, with 12 bases between. The CDR3 contains 12 residues. Looked up from germline, CDR1 is GTSNPN and CDR2 is SVGIG (reference sequence). The CDR3 here is CAGTASGNTIYF. The CDR3 DNA is TGTGCCGGTACTGCTTCGGGAAACACCATATATTTT.

The rearrangement joins TRBV9 to TRBJ1-2; D is perhaps TRBD1 (5 bases). Trimming removed 4 bases at V and 0 bases at J, with 22 bases between. This CDR3 has 18 residues. Germline V gene sequence: CDR1 SGDLS, CDR2 YYNGEE. The CDR3 loop reads CASSPLSGAAQANYGYTF. CDR3 DNA: TGTGCCAGCAGCCCCTTAAGTGGGGCGGCCCAAGCTAACTATGGCTACACCTTC. Based on the CDR3 plus reference TRBV9 and TRBJ1-2, the full variable domain is DSGVTQTPKHLITATGQRVTLRCSPRSGDLSVYWYQQSLDQGLQFLIQYYNGEERAKGNILERFSAQQFPDLHSELNLSSLELGDSALYFCASSPLSGAAQANYGYTFGSGTRLTVV.

This clone was seen more than once but under ten times. As DNA, the CDR3 is TGTGCCAGCAGTGTTTTCGGGACAGGATTGTACGAGCAGTACTTC. It yields the protein CASSVFGTGLYEQYF. V and J are TRBV2 and TRBJ2-5; 8 nucleotides match TRBD1. Near its end, the DNA agrees better with TRBJ2-7, so the J call may be wrong. Germline assignment: CDR1 SNHLY and CDR2 FYNNEI. CDR3 size: 15 residues.

J is TRBJ1-5 and V is TRBV10-3; 7 bases are shared with TRBD1. The CDR3 is 15 residues long. Germline V gives CDR1 ENHRY, CDR2 SYGVKD. The V segment lost 2 bases and the J segment 6 bases; nucleotides outside the gene matches: 7. CDR3 protein: CAISETGQFSQPQHF. The CDR3 DNA reads as TGTGCCATCAGTGAGACGGGACAGTTCAGTCAGCCCCAGCATTTT.

This clone was detected only a few times. The rearrangement uses TRBV4-2 and TRBJ2-1; 11 bases are a match to TRBD2. Germline V gives CDR1 LGHNA, CDR2 YNFKEQ. CDR3 length equals 15 residues. Trimming at V came to 0 bases and at J to 6 bases, leaving 1 base not matched to a gene. The CDR3 nucleotides read TGTGCCAGCAGCCAAGATAGCGGGGGGGCCAATGAGCAGTTCTTC. It encodes CASSQDSGGANEQFF.

The genes are TRBV28 and TRBJ1-4; 9 bases line up with TRBD1. With V trimmed by 5 bases and J by 2 bases, 18 bases remained unmatched. This CDR3 is built from 20 residues. CDR1 MDHEN and CDR2 SYDVKM come from the germline V gene. In DNA, the CDR3 is TGTGCCAGCAGTCCTTTACTAAAGGGACAGGGAATCGGTACTAATGAAAAACTGTTTTTT. As protein: CASSPLLKGQGIGTNEKLFF.

This sequence joins TRBV7-9 and TRBJ2-7; 9 bases align to TRBD1. V was pared by 0 bases and J by 3 bases, with 9 bases of the junction left unmatched. This CDR3 has 17 amino acids. Looked up from germline, CDR1 is SEHNR and CDR2 is FQNEAQ (reference sequence). CDR3: CASSLAGTGLLFYEQYF. DNA of the CDR3: TGTGCCAGCAGCTTAGCCGGGACAGGGTTGCTATTCTACGAGCAGTACTTC.

The rearrangement joins TRBV7-9 to TRBJ1-4, with D tentatively TRBD1 (6 bases). This CDR3 has 15 residues. Looked up from germline, CDR1 is SEHNR and CDR2 is FQNEAQ (reference sequence). Between the trimmed V and J ends, which lost 1 base and 4 bases, there was a span of 10 bases. CDR3 loop: CASSLEGGHNEKLFF. CDR3 nucleotide sequence: TGTGCCAGCAGCTTAGAAGGGGGACATAATGAAAAACTGTTTTTT. The full variable domain, completed using reference TRBV7-9 and TRBJ1-4, is DTGVSQNPRHKITKRGQNVTFRCDPISEHNRLYWYRQTLGQGPEFLTYFQNEAQLEKSRLLSDRFSAERPKGSFSTLEIQRTEQGDSAMYLCASSLEGGHNEKLFFGSGTQLSVL.

This chain joins TRBV5-5 and TRBJ2-5; weak D call: TRBD1 (6 bases). CDR1 SGHKS and CDR2 YYEKEE come from the germline V gene (reference sequence). V lost 5 bases and J 3 bases, leaving 14 bases between the germline ends. The CDR3 totals 14 residues. CDR3: CASSPGQLKETQYF. In nucleotides, the CDR3 is TGTGCCAGCAGTCCAGGACAGCTGAAAGAGACCCAGTACTTC.

The chain uses TRBV13 and TRBJ2-1, with TRBD2 matching 10 bases. V lost 8 bases and J lost 6; bases outside the gene matches: 7. CDR1 PRHDT and CDR2 FYEKMQ come from the germline V gene (reference sequence). This CDR3 is 14 amino acids long. The CDR3 DNA reads as TGTGCCAGCGGGCTAGCGGGGGAATCCAATGAGCAGTTCTTC. Translation gives CASGLAGESNEQFF.

The V and J genes are TRBV30 and TRBJ1-2; 9 nucleotides match TRBD1. CDR3 length: 14 amino acids. Germline values: CDR1 GTSNPN, CDR2 SVGIG (reference sequence). The trim removed 3 bases at V and 7 bases at J, leaving 9 bases unmatched. The CDR3 region is CAWRKTGGWGGYTF. The CDR3 region has the DNA TGTGCCTGGAGGAAGACAGGGGGTTGGGGTGGCTACACCTTC. Variable domain in full (rest from reference TRBV30 and TRBJ1-2): SQTIHQWPATLVQPVGSPLSLECTVEGTSNPNLYWYRQAAGRGLQLLFYSVGIGQISSEVPQNLSASRPQDRQFILSSKKLLLSDSGFYLCAWRKTGGWGGYTFGSGTRLTVV.

A single count supports this clone. V usage is TRBV19 and J usage is TRBJ1-2, with a possible D match to TRBD1 (5 bases). The CDR3 spans 17 residues. Germline values: CDR1 LNHDA, CDR2 SQIVND (reference sequence). V was pared by 3 bases and J by 4 bases, with 21 bases between. The DNA of the CDR3 is TGTGCCAGTAGTATTTCCTTGGCAGGGACTACCTCCTATGGCTACACCTTC. It specifies CASSISLAGTTSYGYTF.

The rearrangement links TRBV28 to TRBJ2-7; D not resolved. The CDR3 is 12 amino acids. The V end was cut by 7 bases, the J end by 9 bases, with 16 bases between. The V gene's germline CDR1 is MDHEN and CDR2 SYDVKM. Written as DNA, the CDR3 is TGTGCCAGCACCTCAGAGGCCAATCGGCAGTACTTC. Its translation: CASTSEANRQYF. The whole variable domain, filled in from reference TRBV28 and TRBJ2-7, reads DVKVTQSSRYLVKRTGEKVFLECVQDMDHENMFWYRQDPGLGLRLIYFSYDVKMKEKGDIPEGYSVSREKKERFSLILESASTNQTSMYLCASTSEANRQYFGPGTRLTVT.

V is TRBV10-2 and J is TRBJ1-1, with D uncertain. Looked up from germline, CDR1 is WSHSY and CDR2 is SAAADI. This CDR3 comprises 13 residues. V was trimmed by 7 bases and J by 1 base, leaving 10 bases between them. CDR3 sequence: CASMRSTNTEAFF. The CDR3 nucleotides are TGCGCCAGCATGCGGAGCACGAACACTGAAGCTTTCTTT.

The rearrangement uses TRBV4-3 and TRBJ2-5; TRBD2 aligns across 12 bases. In germline, CDR1 is LGHNA, CDR2 YSLEER. The V and J ends lost 2 bases and 5 bases, in that order; junction bases with no gene match: 3. This CDR3 has 15 residues. For the CDR3, the DNA is TGCGCCAGCAGCCAACTAGCGGGGGGGCCGGAGACCCAGTACTTC. It encodes CASSQLAGGPETQYF.

This clone was counted between two and nine times. The chain recombines TRBV4-3 with TRBJ2-1; TRBD2 matches 8 bases. The junction had 23 bases not matched to a gene; V was cut back by 0 bases and J by 4 bases. Germline CDR1 is LGHNA and CDR2 is YSLEER. There are 22 residues in the CDR3. CDR3 bases: TGCGCCAGCAGCCAAGATCATGGGGAGGGGCCGAGGAGCGGGGGACTTTACAATGAGCAGTTCTTC. Amino acids: CASSQDHGEGPRSGGLYNEQFF.

The V and J genes are TRBV11-3 and TRBJ2-2; TRBD2 aligns across 8 bases. V dropped 8 bases and J dropped 1; count of bases not matched to a gene: 3. The CDR3 contains 14 residues. Germline V lookup: CDR1 SGHNT, CDR2 YENEEA. DNA for the CDR3: TGTGCCAGCCGGGCGGGGGGGAACACCGGGGAGCTGTTTTTT. Protein: CASRAGGNTGELFF.

V and J are TRBV13 and TRBJ1-1, with 8 nucleotides matching TRBD1. The CDR3 loop spans 15 amino acids. The germline gives CDR1 PRHDT, CDR2 FYEKMQ (reference sequence). J was trimmed by 3 bases and V by 1 base; bases with no gene match: 4. Written as DNA, the CDR3 is TGTGCCAGCAGCTTAGATACGACAGGGGACACTGAAGCTTTCTTT. Its translation is CASSLDTTGDTEAFF.

The chain links TRBV6-5 to TRBJ1-1, with 9 bases identical to TRBD1. The length of the CDR3 is 14 residues. The germline V gene has CDR1 MNHEY and CDR2 SVGAGI. J gave up 5 bases and V 7 bases, and 8 bases lay outside the gene matches. Written as DNA, the CDR3 is TGTGCCAGCATCCGAACAGGGGGCAGGACTGAAGCTTTCTTT. As protein: CASIRTGGRTEAFF.

The rearrangement uses TRBV11-2 and TRBJ1-1; weak D call: TRBD1 (5 bases). V was pared by 1 base and J by 4 bases, with 10 bases between. The germline CDR1 and CDR2 sequences are SGHAT and FQNNGV. The CDR3 spans 14 residues. CDR3 nucleotides: TGTGCCAGCAGCTTAGTAGCAGGGTTCACTGAAGCTTTCTTT. It codes for CASSLVAGFTEAFF.

V is TRBV30 and J is TRBJ1-5; 10 nucleotides agree with TRBD1. Germline loops: CDR1 GTSNPN, CDR2 SVGIG (reference sequence). Unmatched junction bases numbered 7, after V lost 4 bases and J lost 7 bases. The CDR3 runs to 14 residues. The CDR3 DNA is TGTGCCTGGAACCGGGACAGGGGAGGCCAGCCCCAGCATTTT. It is translated as CAWNRDRGGQPQHF.

For the CDR3, the DNA is TGCAGCGTTGAAGGAAATGTGGGGGGGCCCTACGAGCAGTACTTC. It is translated as CSVEGNVGGPYEQYF. This chain links TRBV29-1 with TRBJ2-7, with D possibly matching TRBD2 (7 bases). This CDR3 contains 15 residues. Looked up from germline, CDR1 is SQVTM and CDR2 is ANQGSEA. V shed 1 base and J shed 2 bases, with 15 bases lying between them.

A few counts support this clone. The rearrangement links TRBV4-3 to TRBJ1-4, with no clear D. The germline V gene encodes CDR1 LGHNA and CDR2 YSLEER. This CDR3 spans 16 amino acids. The germline V and J ends were trimmed by 3 bases and 0 bases, with 11 bases remaining between them. DNA of the CDR3: TGCGCCAGCAGCCAGGGTCAGCTAGCAACTAATGAAAAACTGTTTTTT. The encoded protein is CASSQGQLATNEKLFF.

V gene TRBV4-1 combines with J gene TRBJ2-5; tentatively, D is TRBD1 (6 bases). Germline lookup yields CDR1 MGHRA and CDR2 YSYEKL. Deletions cut 0 bases from V and 6 bases from J, with 14 bases between. This CDR3 region has 15 residues. The CDR3 nucleotides read TGCGCCAGCAGCCAAGAAGGCGCAGGGGTGCAGACCCAGTACTTC. Its translation: CASSQEGAGVQTQYF.

A few counts support this clone. This chain uses TRBV5-1 with TRBJ1-1, with 7 nucleotides matching TRBD1. This CDR3 contains 14 residues. With 3 bases clipped from V and 2 bases from J, the junction kept 4 bases outside the gene matches. Per germline, CDR1 SGHRS and CDR2 YFSETQ. As DNA, the CDR3 is TGCGCCAGCAGCTACGGGACAGCTAACACTGAAGCTTTCTTT. Protein sequence: CASSYGTANTEAFF.